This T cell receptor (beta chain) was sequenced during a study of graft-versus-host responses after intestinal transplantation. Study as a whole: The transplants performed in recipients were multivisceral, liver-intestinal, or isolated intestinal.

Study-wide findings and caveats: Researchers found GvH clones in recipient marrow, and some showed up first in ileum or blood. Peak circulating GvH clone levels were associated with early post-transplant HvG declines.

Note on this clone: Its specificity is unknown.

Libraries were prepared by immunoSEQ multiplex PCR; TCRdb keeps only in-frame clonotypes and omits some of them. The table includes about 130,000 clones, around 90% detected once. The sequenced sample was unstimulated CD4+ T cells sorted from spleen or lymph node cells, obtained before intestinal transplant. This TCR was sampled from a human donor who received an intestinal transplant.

CDR3 protein: CASSFRVQGISSYEQYF. The CDR3 coding sequence is TGTGCCAGCAGTTTCCGTGTACAGGGCATTAGCTCCTACGAGCAGTACTTC. The chain employs TRBV27 and TRBJ2-7, with a tentative D call TRBD1 (6 bases). Germline CDR1 MNHEY, CDR2 SMNVEV (reference sequence). V was clipped by 3 bases and J by 0 bases, with 18 bases between them. CDR3 length equals 17 residues.